The sample holds one count of the clone carrying this T cell receptor beta chain. The antigen is not known. Germline CDR1 and CDR2: MNHEY and SVGAGI. With 0 bases clipped from V and 6 bases from J, the junction kept 5 bases outside the gene matches. This CDR3 is built from 16 residues. Assay used: immunoSEQ multiplex PCR; TCRdb lists only in-frame clones, some missing. The table shows about 220,000 clones, with about nine tenths occurring only once. The data stem from a study of cytomegalovirus exposure and HLA in healthy donors. The study's findings and limits: Most TCR sequences were rare, but some public TCRs occurred in many donors.

The donors were part of the validation cohort of 120 subjects. That cohort was separate from the first cohort, which comprised several hundred subjects. Material for sequencing was PBMCs. V and J are TRBV6-5 and TRBJ2-1; TRBD1 agrees at 10 bases. The TCR comes from a woman aged 18-35 years in good health and CMV-seronegative. This CDR3 is CASSYSTGGVGNEQFF. The CDR3 DNA sequence: TGTGCCAGCAGTTACTCGACAGGGGGCGTGGGCAATGAGCAGTTCTTC.